This TCR beta chain is drawn from a study of T cell clones after liver transplantation. Study background: Without induction therapy, subjects received standard immunosuppression until 12-24 months post-transplant.

Profiled with immunoSEQ multiplex PCR; TCRdb holds only in-frame clones, not every one. Of around 76,000 clones in the sample, 75% to 90% are singletons; the top ten hold about 0.79%. The trim removed 5 bases at V and 4 bases at J, leaving 11 bases unmatched. CDR3 length equals 17 residues. The germline CDR1 and CDR2 sequences are SGHTA and FQGNSA. This clonotype originated in a human patient who received a liver transplant. These T cells may partly come from the graft donor. Here the sequenced sample was CD4+ T cells from blood, taken 12 months after liver transplant. The gene calls are TRBV7-2 and TRBJ2-2; 9 nucleotides line up with TRBD1. CDR3 sequence reads: CASSPRGRDRVTGELFF. The CDR3 region has the DNA TGTGCCAGCAGCCCTCGAGGCCGGGACAGGGTCACCGGGGAGCTGTTTTTT.